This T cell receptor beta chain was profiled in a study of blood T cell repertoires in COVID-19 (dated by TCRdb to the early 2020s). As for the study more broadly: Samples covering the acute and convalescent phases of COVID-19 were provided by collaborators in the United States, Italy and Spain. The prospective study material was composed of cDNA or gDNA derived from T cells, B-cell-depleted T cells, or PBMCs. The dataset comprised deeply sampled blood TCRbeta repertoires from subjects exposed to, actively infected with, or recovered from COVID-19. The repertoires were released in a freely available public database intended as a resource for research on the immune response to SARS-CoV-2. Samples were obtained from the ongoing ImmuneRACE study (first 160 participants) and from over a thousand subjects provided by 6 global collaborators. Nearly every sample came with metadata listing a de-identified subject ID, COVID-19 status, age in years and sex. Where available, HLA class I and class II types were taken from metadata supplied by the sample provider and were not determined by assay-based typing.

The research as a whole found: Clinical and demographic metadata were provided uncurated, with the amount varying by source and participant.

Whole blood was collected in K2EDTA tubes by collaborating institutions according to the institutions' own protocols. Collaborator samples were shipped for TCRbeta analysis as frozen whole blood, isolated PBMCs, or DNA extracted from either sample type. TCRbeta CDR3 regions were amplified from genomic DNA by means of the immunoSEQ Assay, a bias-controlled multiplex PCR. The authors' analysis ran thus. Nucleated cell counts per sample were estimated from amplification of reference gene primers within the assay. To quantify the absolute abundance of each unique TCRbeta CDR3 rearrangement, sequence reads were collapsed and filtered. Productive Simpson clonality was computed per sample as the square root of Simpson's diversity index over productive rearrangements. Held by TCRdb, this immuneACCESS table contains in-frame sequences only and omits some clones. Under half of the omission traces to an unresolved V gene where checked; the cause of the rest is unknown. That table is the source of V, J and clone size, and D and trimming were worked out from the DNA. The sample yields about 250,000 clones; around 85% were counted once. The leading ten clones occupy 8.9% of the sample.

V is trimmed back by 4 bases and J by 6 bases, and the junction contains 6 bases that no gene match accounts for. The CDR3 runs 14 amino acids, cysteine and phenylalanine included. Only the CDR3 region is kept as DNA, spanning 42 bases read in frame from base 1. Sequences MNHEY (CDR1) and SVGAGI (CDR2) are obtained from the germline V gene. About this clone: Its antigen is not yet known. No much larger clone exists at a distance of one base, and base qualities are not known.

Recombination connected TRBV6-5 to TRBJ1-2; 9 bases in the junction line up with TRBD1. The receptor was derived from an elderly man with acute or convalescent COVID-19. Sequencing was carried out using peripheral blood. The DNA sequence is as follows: TGTGCCAGCAGTTCAACAGGGGGCGCGAATGGCTACACCTTC. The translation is CASSSTGGANGYTF.